A selection of T cell receptor beta chains follows, all from one sample in a study of cytomegalovirus exposure and HLA in healthy donors. The protocol was immunoSEQ multiplex PCR, while the TCRdb copy is restricted to in-frame clones and leaves out a portion. The table includes roughly 100,000 clones, 13% to 15% detected once. Sequences were obtained from PBMCs. The receptors here all came from a female donor in good health and CMV-seronegative. CDR3s include the opening cysteine and the closing phenylalanine or tryptophan. Fields, in order: V gene, clone size, D gene, J gene, CDR3 protein, CDR3 DNA. D genes are given only for firm matches. Clone size is shown for a subset of rows, as once, few, many or a class of expanded clone.

V: TRBV10-2; size: few; D: TRBD1; J: TRBJ2-1; CDR3: CASRDDRGRRSVPYNEQFF; DNA: TGCGCCAGCAGAGACGACAGGGGGCGGCGTAGTGTTCCCTACAATGAGCAGTTCTTC
V: TRBV30; size: few; D: NA; J: TRBJ1-2; CDR3: CAWTSDSYGYTF; DNA: TGTGCCTGGACCTCTGACAGCTATGGCTACACCTTC
V: TRBV10-3; size: few; D: TRBD1; J: TRBJ2-2; CDR3: CASVTGANTGELFF; DNA: TGTGCCAGCGTGACAGGGGCGAACACCGGGGAGCTGTTTTTT
V: TRBV2; size: few; D: NA; J: TRBJ1-5; CDR3: CASSSTENQPQHF; DNA: TGTGCCAGCAGCTCAACAGAAAATCAGCCCCAGCATTTT
V: TRBV5-1; size: NA; D: TRBD1; J: TRBJ2-3; CDR3: CASTQQGGGADTQYF; DNA: TGCGCCAGCACCCAACAGGGGGGAGGCGCAGATACGCAGTATTTT
V: TRBV27; size: NA; D: NA; J: TRBJ2-3; CDR3: CASNRIGGTDTQYF; DNA: TGTGCCAGCAATCGGATAGGGGGCACAGATACGCAGTATTTT
V: TRBV4-3; size: NA; D: NA; J: TRBJ2-4; CDR3: CASSQEPSSSQYF; DNA: TGCGCCAGCAGCCAAGAGCCTAGTTCCTCCCAGTACTTC
V: TRBV5-6; size: NA; D: TRBD1; J: TRBJ2-7; CDR3: CASSFDSRDRAYEQYF; DNA: TGTGCCAGCAGCTTCGATAGCCGGGACAGGGCTTACGAGCAGTACTTC
V: TRBV19; size: NA; D: NA; J: TRBJ1-1; CDR3: CASSTSGARGGTEAFF; DNA: TGTGCCAGTAGTACCTCAGGGGCCAGAGGAGGCACTGAAGCTTTCTTT
V: TRBV7-9; size: NA; D: NA; J: TRBJ1-4; CDR3: CASSLRRETNEKLFF; DNA: TGTGCCAGCAGCTTGAGAAGAGAAACCAATGAAAAACTGTTTTTT
V: TRBV4-3; size: few; D: NA; J: TRBJ1-2; CDR3: CASSQDGQDYGYTF; DNA: TGCGCCAGCAGCCAAGATGGCCAGGACTATGGCTACACCTTC
V: TRBV9; size: few; D: NA; J: TRBJ2-2; CDR3: CASSATGTRTGELFF; DNA: TGTGCCAGCAGCGCCACCGGGACACGCACCGGGGAGCTGTTTTTT
V: TRBV29-1; size: few; D: NA; J: TRBJ1-5; CDR3: CSVADNSNQPQHF; DNA: TGCAGCGTTGCAGATAATAGCAATCAGCCCCAGCATTTT
V: TRBV5-4; size: NA; D: TRBD1; J: TRBJ2-1; CDR3: CASSADRGNEQFF; DNA: TGTGCCAGCAGCGCGGACAGGGGAAATGAGCAGTTCTTC
V: TRBV7-7; size: NA; D: NA; J: TRBJ2-3; CDR3: CASSLGGGQGDTQYF; DNA: TGTGCTAGCAGCCTTGGGGGGGGCCAAGGCGATACGCAGTATTTT
V: TRBV18; size: few; D: NA; J: TRBJ2-7; CDR3: CASSPPPRLGSYEQYF; DNA: TGTGCCAGCTCACCACCCCCCCGACTAGGGTCCTACGAGCAGTACTTC
V: TRBV6-1; size: few; D: TRBD2; J: TRBJ2-1; CDR3: CASNPRAGKYNEQFF; DNA: TGTGCCAGCAACCCCAGAGCGGGGAAATACAATGAGCAGTTCTTC
V: TRBV6-5; size: few; D: NA; J: TRBJ1-2; CDR3: CASSETNYGYTF; DNA: TGTGCCAGCAGTGAGACTAACTATGGCTACACCTTC
V: TRBV2; size: NA; D: TRBD1; J: TRBJ2-5; CDR3: CANRWDRGETQYF; DNA: TGTGCCAACAGATGGGACAGAGGAGAGACCCAGTACTTC
V: TRBV4-1; size: NA; D: TRBD1; J: TRBJ2-7; CDR3: CASSRPGTGFYEQYF; DNA: TGCGCCAGCAGCAGGCCCGGGACAGGTTTCTACGAGCAGTACTTC
V: TRBV19; size: few; D: TRBD2; J: TRBJ2-4; CDR3: CASSHPTGLAAVAKNIQYF; DNA: TGTGCCAGTAGCCACCCTACGGGACTAGCGGCCGTAGCCAAAAACATTCAGTACTTC
V: TRBV7-9; size: few; D: NA; J: TRBJ1-4; CDR3: CASSLMGRGGLFF; DNA: TGTGCCAGCAGCTTGATGGGACGAGGAGGGCTGTTTTTT
V: TRBV5-6; size: NA; D: TRBD1; J: TRBJ2-4; CDR3: CASSGQVSPNIQYF; DNA: TGTGCCAGCAGTGGACAGGTCTCTCCCAACATTCAGTACTTC
V: TRBV6-5; size: NA; D: TRBD2; J: TRBJ2-7; CDR3: CASSYGEGRSYEQYF; DNA: TGTGCCAGCAGTTACGGGGAGGGTCGGTCCTACGAGCAGTACTTC
V: TRBV19; size: NA; D: TRBD2; J: TRBJ2-5; CDR3: CASSIDSGTSGRAQKTQYF; DNA: TGTGCCAGTAGTATAGATTCGGGGACTAGCGGGAGGGCCCAAAAGACCCAGTACTTC
V: TRBV7-9; size: few; D: TRBD2; J: TRBJ2-2; CDR3: CASSTTSANTGELFF; DNA: TGTGCCAGCAGCACGACTAGCGCGAACACCGGGGAGCTGTTTTTT
V: TRBV12-5; size: NA; D: TRBD2; J: TRBJ2-3; CDR3: CASGLQWSGGARDTQYF; DNA: TGTGCTAGTGGTTTACAATGGAGCGGGGGGGCTAGGGATACGCAGTATTTT
V: TRBV27; size: NA; D: NA; J: TRBJ1-2; CDR3: CASRPSGGFGYTF; DNA: TGTGCCAGCAGACCCTCCGGAGGGTTTGGCTACACCTTC
V: TRBV5-4; size: NA; D: TRBD1; J: TRBJ2-3; CDR3: CASSLGQGGTDTQYF; DNA: TGTGCCAGCAGCTTGGGACAGGGGGGGACAGATACGCAGTATTTT
V: TRBV30; size: few; D: NA; J: TRBJ1-2; CDR3: CAWSLHSGAGGIYGYTF; DNA: TGTGCCTGGAGTCTTCATTCCGGGGCCGGGGGGATTTATGGCTACACCTTC
V: TRBV7-2; size: few; D: TRBD1; J: TRBJ2-7; CDR3: CASSLTGTGGYEQYF; DNA: TGTGCCAGCAGCTTAACGGGGACAGGGGGCTACGAGCAGTACTTC
V: TRBV29-1; size: few; D: TRBD2; J: TRBJ2-3; CDR3: CSVGSRLAGTDTQYF; DNA: TGCAGCGTAGGGTCAAGACTAGCGGGCACAGATACGCAGTATTTT
V: TRBV2; size: few; D: NA; J: TRBJ2-6; CDR3: CASRTLRGSRLPGANVLTF; DNA: TGTGCCAGCAGAACCTTGAGGGGGAGTCGTCTCCCTGGGGCCAACGTCCTGACTTTC
V: TRBV15; size: few; D: NA; J: TRBJ2-5; CDR3: CATRSPFAETQYF; DNA: TGTGCCACCAGAAGCCCCTTTGCAGAGACCCAGTACTTC
V: TRBV7-8; size: few; D: NA; J: TRBJ2-7; CDR3: CASSRDGAEQYF; DNA: TGTGCCAGCAGCAGAGACGGAGCCGAGCAGTACTTC
V: TRBV4-1; size: few; D: TRBD1; J: TRBJ1-2; CDR3: CASSQGYTYRGRHGYTF; DNA: TGCGCCAGCAGCCAAGGTTATACCTACAGGGGGCGGCATGGCTACACCTTC
V: TRBV6-5; size: NA; D: TRBD1; J: TRBJ2-7; CDR3: CASSPDRGPTHEQYF; DNA: TGTGCCAGCAGTCCCGACAGGGGCCCCACCCACGAGCAGTACTTC
V: TRBV7-3; size: few; D: NA; J: TRBJ1-1; CDR3: CASSLNPGGTEAFF; DNA: TGTGCCAGCAGCTTAAATCCGGGGGGCACTGAAGCTTTCTTT
V: TRBV5-6; size: few; D: NA; J: TRBJ1-2; CDR3: CASSASPGNYGYTF; DNA: TGTGCCAGCAGCGCCTCCCCGGGAAATTATGGCTACACCTTC
V: TRBV6-5; size: few; D: NA; J: TRBJ2-7; CDR3: CASSYSITGQYEQYF; DNA: TGTGCCAGCAGTTACTCGATTACAGGGCAATACGAGCAGTACTTC
V: TRBV29-1; size: NA; D: NA; J: TRBJ1-1; CDR3: CSASPPRAIPEAFF; DNA: TGCAGCGCTTCCCCCCCGAGGGCGATTCCTGAAGCTTTCTTT
V: TRBV2; size: few; D: TRBD2; J: TRBJ2-3; CDR3: CASSDRLAGVTDTQYF; DNA: TGTGCCAGCAGCGATCGACTAGCGGGGGTCACAGATACGCAGTATTTT
V: TRBV5-1; size: NA; D: TRBD1; J: TRBJ2-5; CDR3: CASSLGDSFMAQYF; DNA: TGCGCCAGCAGCTTAGGGGACAGCTTCATGGCCCAGTACTTC
V: TRBV6-1; size: NA; D: NA; J: TRBJ1-2; CDR3: CASSENAPYGYTF; DNA: TGTGCCAGCAGTGAAAACGCTCCCTACGGCTACACCTTC
V: TRBV5-1; size: NA; D: NA; J: TRBJ2-7; CDR3: CASSLTSGTQRSSYEQYF; DNA: TGCGCCAGCAGCCTCACCTCCGGGACTCAGAGGAGCTCCTACGAGCAGTACTTC
V: TRBV4-3; size: NA; D: TRBD2; J: TRBJ2-1; CDR3: CAGSHDRTSGHNEQFF; DNA: TGCGCCGGCAGCCACGATAGGACTAGCGGTCACAATGAGCAGTTCTTC
V: TRBV5-4; size: NA; D: TRBD2; J: TRBJ2-3; CDR3: CASSQRGRTDTQYF; DNA: TGTGCCAGCAGCCAGCGGGGACGCACAGATACGCAGTATTTT
V: TRBV7-9; size: NA; D: NA; J: TRBJ1-1; CDR3: CASSRTGYEAFF; DNA: TGTGCCAGCAGCCGAACAGGTTACGAAGCTTTCTTT
V: TRBV9; size: NA; D: NA; J: TRBJ2-1; CDR3: CASSVGPIVSYNEQFF; DNA: TGTGCCAGCAGCGTAGGTCCTATAGTCTCCTACAATGAGCAGTTCTTC
V: TRBV7-9; size: NA; D: NA; J: TRBJ1-4; CDR3: CASSYRGAPEKLFF; DNA: TGTGCCAGCAGCTATCGGGGGGCCCCCGAAAAACTGTTTTTT
V: TRBV5-1; size: NA; D: NA; J: TRBJ2-1; CDR3: CASSSVDEQFF; DNA: TGCGCCAGCAGCTCCGTCGATGAGCAGTTCTTC
V: TRBV30; size: NA; D: NA; J: TRBJ1-4; CDR3: CAWSGGVLVTNEKLFF; DNA: TGTGCCTGGAGTGGGGGAGTTTTGGTCACTAATGAAAAGCTGTTTTTT
V: TRBV6-4; size: few; D: TRBD1; J: TRBJ1-1; CDR3: CASRPGTGASEAFF; DNA: TGTGCCAGCAGGCCCGGGACAGGGGCGTCTGAAGCTTTCTTT